Each of the 6 T cell receptor beta chains below was sequenced from the same sample in a study of cytomegalovirus exposure and HLA in healthy donors. The PCR was carried out with 60 Vbeta primers and 13 Jbeta primers. The assay was immunoSEQ multiplex PCR, and TCRdb's table has in-frame clones only and misses some. The repertoire consists of 73,000 or so clones, with over 60% occurring once and the leading ten covering around 15%. Sequencing used PBMCs. The receptors shown here come from a woman in her thirties or forties in good health and CMV-seropositive.

The chain employs TRBV7-2 and TRBJ2-3; a weak D match, TRBD1 (6 bases). The CDR3 has 14 residues. Germline lookup yields CDR1 SGHTA and CDR2 FQGNSA. Deletions cut 7 bases from V and 7 bases from J, with 18 bases between. CDR3 DNA: TGTGCCAGCATCCGGGACACCACGACAAATACGCAGTATTTT. It specifies CASIRDTTTNTQYF.

This sequence joins TRBV4-2 and TRBJ1-1, with 8 bases lining up with TRBD1. The CDR3 is made up of 16 amino acids. The V gene's germline CDR1 is LGHNA and CDR2 YNFKEQ. The junction had 4 bases not matched to a gene; V was cut back by 0 bases and J by 1 base. The DNA of the CDR3 is TGTGCCAGCAGCCAAGATGACAGGGGCGAGAACACTGAAGCTTTCTTT. Protein: CASSQDDRGENTEAFF.

This chain connects TRBV15 to TRBJ1-4, with 9 bases fitting TRBD1. Germline-derived CDR1 and CDR2 are LNHNV and YYDKDF (reference sequence). The length of the CDR3 is 17 residues. Germline trimming cut 3 bases from V and 4 bases from J; bases unmatched to any gene: 9. DNA of the CDR3: TGTGCCACCAGCAGTGGACAGGGGCGGGGGTTTAATGAAAAACTGTTTTTT. It translates to CATSSGQGRGFNEKLFF.

The rearrangement links TRBV6-5 to TRBJ1-1; 7 positions match TRBD1. The V segment lost 5 bases and the J segment 0 bases; nucleotides outside the gene matches: 3. Germline loops: CDR1 MNHEY, CDR2 SVGAGI. The CDR3 contains 14 residues. The CDR3 nucleotides read TGTGCCAGCAGTGAGACAGGGCTGAACACTGAAGCTTTCTTT. Translated, it gives CASSETGLNTEAFF.

This clone showed up just a few times. The chain recombines TRBV10-3 with TRBJ1-1, with 9 bases matching TRBD1. In germline, CDR1 is ENHRY, CDR2 SYGVKD. The CDR3 is 15 residues long. The V gene end was trimmed by 3 bases and the J gene end by 1 base; junction bases not matched to a gene: 3. CDR3: CAISDWDRENTEAFF. The CDR3 bases are TGTGCCATCAGTGATTGGGACAGGGAGAACACTGAAGCTTTCTTT.

The genes are TRBV5-1 and TRBJ2-3; 9 nucleotides match TRBD1. The CDR3 has 15 amino acids. Germline V CDR1 and CDR2: SGHRS, YFSETQ. The V segment lost 4 bases and the J segment 6 bases; nucleotides outside the gene matches: 9. Here the CDR3 reads CASSVGQGRGDTQYF. CDR3 DNA: TGCGCCAGCAGCGTAGGACAGGGGAGGGGGGATACGCAGTATTTT.